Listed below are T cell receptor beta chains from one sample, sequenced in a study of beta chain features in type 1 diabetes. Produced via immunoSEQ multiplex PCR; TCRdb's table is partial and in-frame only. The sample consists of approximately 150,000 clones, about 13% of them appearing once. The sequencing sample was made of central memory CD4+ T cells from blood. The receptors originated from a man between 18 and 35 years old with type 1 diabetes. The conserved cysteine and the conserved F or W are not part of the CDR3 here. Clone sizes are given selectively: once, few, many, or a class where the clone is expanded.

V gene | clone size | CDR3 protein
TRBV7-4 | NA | ASSWTKSYEQY
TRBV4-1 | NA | ASSQAGGTQY
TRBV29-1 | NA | SADPGAETQY
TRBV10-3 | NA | AISGGTGDNEQF
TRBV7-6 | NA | ASSPRTGDNYGYT
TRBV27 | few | ASSLSENYGYT
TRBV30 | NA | AWSVGPGYT
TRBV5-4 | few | ASSLGGGPYEQY
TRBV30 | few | AWSRALGTGELF
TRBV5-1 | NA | ASSFPGAETQY
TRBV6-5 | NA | ASSYLRDRDNYGYT
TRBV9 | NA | ASSWQEGYEQY
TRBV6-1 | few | ASRSDRVNTEAF
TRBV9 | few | ASSGAPTNTEAF
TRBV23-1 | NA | ASSPRGRCNYGYT
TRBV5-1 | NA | ASNKTPGTEAF
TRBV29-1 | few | SVFRDGAYEQY
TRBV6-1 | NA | ASSDRSRTSYEQY
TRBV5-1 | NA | ASSLGQFEDIQY
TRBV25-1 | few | ASSDPDRVASPLH
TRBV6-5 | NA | ASSYRGVTGGTEAF
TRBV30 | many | AWLAGGGNTQY
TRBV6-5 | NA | ASSSSGTEAF
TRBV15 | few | ATSRDRADTQY
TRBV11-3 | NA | ASSLQGVRPTEAF
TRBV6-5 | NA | ASRKGATAYNEQF
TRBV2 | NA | ASSGDMIGYEQY
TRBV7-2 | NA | ASSLAQGKNTEAF
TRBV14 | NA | ASSQIIQGGGYT
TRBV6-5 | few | ASSQRQGSGNTIY
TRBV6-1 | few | ASSLAFQETQY
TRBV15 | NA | ATSRDLGQGAGYFGNTIY
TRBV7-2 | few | ASSSPGSSYNSPLH
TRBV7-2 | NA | ATAGRDTRETQY
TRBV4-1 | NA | ASSPFQGTGANVLT
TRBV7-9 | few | ASNGGTEAF
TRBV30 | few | AWRGPGANYGYT
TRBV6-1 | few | ASSPRNRENTEAF
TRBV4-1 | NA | ASSQDGQGWNEQF
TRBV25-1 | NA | ASTDSSYEQY
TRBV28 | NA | ASSLPPSGNEQF
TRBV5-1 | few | ASSLDGRTYGYT
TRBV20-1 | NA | SATAGNGYT
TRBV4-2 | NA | ASSQVLEQPQH
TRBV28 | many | ASSQLYPGRNEKLF
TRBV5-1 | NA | ASTRSGGAADTQY
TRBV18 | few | ASSPPSVSSYEQY
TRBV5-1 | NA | ASSLGTAITGELF
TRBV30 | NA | AWSGDRGPSGANVLT
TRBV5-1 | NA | ASSLGGTDTQY
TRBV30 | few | AWRRDGGMNTEAF
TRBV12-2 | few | ASRLCGANSNQPQH
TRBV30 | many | AWSVLGVGEQY
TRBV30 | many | AWSGGHGETQY
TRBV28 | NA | ASSLTGSTRETQY
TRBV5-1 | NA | ASSLPDLGAEAF
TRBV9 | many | ASSVGGDLNIQY